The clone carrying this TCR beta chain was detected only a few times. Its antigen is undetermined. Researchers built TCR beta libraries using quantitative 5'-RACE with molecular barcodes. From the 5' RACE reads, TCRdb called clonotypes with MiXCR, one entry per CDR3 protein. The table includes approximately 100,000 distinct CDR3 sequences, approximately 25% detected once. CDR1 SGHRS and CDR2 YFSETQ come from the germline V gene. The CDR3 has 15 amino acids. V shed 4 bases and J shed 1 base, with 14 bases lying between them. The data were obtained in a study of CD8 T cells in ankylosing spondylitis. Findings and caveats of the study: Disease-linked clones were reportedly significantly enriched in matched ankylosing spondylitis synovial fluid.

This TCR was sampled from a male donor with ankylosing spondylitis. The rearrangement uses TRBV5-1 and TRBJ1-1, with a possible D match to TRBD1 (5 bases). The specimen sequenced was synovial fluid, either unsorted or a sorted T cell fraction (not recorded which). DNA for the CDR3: TGCGCCAGCAGCCGGGGGTCGGGTGGGAACACTGAAGCTTTCTTT. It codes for CASSRGSGGNTEAFF.